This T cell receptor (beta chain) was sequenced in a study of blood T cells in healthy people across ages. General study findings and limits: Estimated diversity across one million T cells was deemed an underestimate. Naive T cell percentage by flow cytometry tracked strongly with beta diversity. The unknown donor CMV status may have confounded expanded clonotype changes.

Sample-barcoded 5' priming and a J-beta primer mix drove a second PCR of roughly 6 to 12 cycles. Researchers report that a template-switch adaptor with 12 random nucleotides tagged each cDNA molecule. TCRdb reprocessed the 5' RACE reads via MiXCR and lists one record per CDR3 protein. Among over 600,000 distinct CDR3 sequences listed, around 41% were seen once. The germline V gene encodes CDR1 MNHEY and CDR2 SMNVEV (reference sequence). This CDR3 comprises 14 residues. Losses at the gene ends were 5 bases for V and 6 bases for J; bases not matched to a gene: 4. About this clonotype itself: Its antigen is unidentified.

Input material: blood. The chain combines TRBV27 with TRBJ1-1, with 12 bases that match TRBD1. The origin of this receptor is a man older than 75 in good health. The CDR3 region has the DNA TGTGCCAGCAGTGGGACAGGGGGCGTCGCTGAAGCTTTCTTT. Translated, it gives CASSGTGGVAEAFF.